The 20 T cell receptor beta chains in this list originate from one sample, sequenced in a study of regulatory T cells in long-lasting Graves disease. Stated time point: persistent/refractory GD, antithyroid drugs over 5 years with positive TRAb. The TCR library was prepared using RNA isolated from PBMCs. Libraries of TCR beta came from iRepertoire HTBI primers plus Arm-PCR of CDR3 regions. TCRdb fed the multiplex PCR reads into MiXCR, producing one record per CDR3 protein. The sample lists some 420,000 distinct CDR3 sequences; about 22% were seen once. Source: peripheral blood mononuclear cells (PBMCs), taken when the disease was refractory, from a patient treated with antithyroid drugs. Receptor source: a female donor with Graves disease.

Ten or more counts support this clonotype. The J gene is TRBJ2-6, the V gene TRBV6-1; 7 bases match TRBD1. Germline CDR1 reads MNHNS; CDR2 reads SASEGT. The CDR3 totals 13 residues. The J segment lost 2 bases and the V segment lost 11 bases, leaving 3 bases of the junction unmatched. The CDR3: CAGGQAGANVLTF. CDR3 in DNA: TGTGCCGGAGGACAGGCTGGGGCCAACGTCCTGACTTTC.

This clonotype was seen many times. The V and J genes are TRBV29-1 and TRBJ2-7; 9 positions match TRBD2. The ends lost 5 bases at V and 6 bases at J; junction bases unmatched: 8. This CDR3 spans 13 amino acids. From germline, CDR1 is SQVTM and CDR2 ANQGSEA. CDR3 DNA sequence: TGCAGCGTTCTCCCCCAGCGGGAGGTCGAGCAGTACTTC. The encoded protein is CSVLPQREVEQYF.

The genes are TRBV7-2 and TRBJ2-5, with 9 bases aligning to TRBD2. Germline V CDR1 and CDR2: SGHTA, FQGNSA. V was pared by 1 base and J by 5 bases, with 11 bases of the junction left unmatched. This CDR3 spans 17 amino acids. In DNA, the CDR3 is TGTGCCAGCAGCTTAGAAGCGGGGGGCCCTGGAGGGGAGACCCAGTACTTC. As protein: CASSLEAGGPGGETQYF. The full variable domain, in which reference TRBV7-2 and TRBJ2-5 provide the parts outside the CDR3, is GAGVSQSPSNKVTEKGKDVELRCDPISGHTALYWYRQSLGQGLEFLIYFQGNSAPDKSGLPSDRFSAERTGGSVSTLTIQRTQQEDSAVYLCASSLEAGGPGGETQYFGPGTRLLVL.

The rearrangement joins TRBV9 to TRBJ2-1; D possibly corresponds to TRBD1 (5 bases). The V end was cut by 0 bases, the J end by 0 bases, with 13 bases between. The CDR3 sequence is 17 residues long. Looked up from germline, CDR1 is SGDLS and CDR2 is YYNGEE. CDR3 DNA: TGTGCCAGCAGCGTAGCTTCGGACACATACTCCTACAATGAGCAGTTCTTC. This gives the protein CASSVASDTYSYNEQFF.

This clonotype was seen repeatedly, ten times or more. The J gene is TRBJ2-7, the V gene TRBV19; TRBD1 agrees at 8 bases. V shed 5 bases and J 3 bases; nucleotides not matched to a gene: 9. Germline V CDR1 and CDR2: LNHDA, SQIVND (reference sequence). This CDR3 comprises 15 residues. As DNA, the CDR3 is TGTGCCAGTAGTGCATTCGGACAGGGCAACTACGAGCAGTACTTC. Its protein product is CASSAFGQGNYEQYF.

This clonotype has more than one count but fewer than ten. This chain connects TRBV6-2 or TRBV6-3 to TRBJ2-7; D remains unclear. This CDR3 has 11 residues. Germline assignment: CDR1 MNHEY and CDR2 SVGEGT. V was pared by 6 bases and J by 6 bases, with 9 bases between. The CDR3 region has the DNA TGTGCCAGCAGGAGAAATTTCGAGCAGTACTTC. Encoded protein: CASRRNFEQYF.

The chain is built from TRBV3-1 and TRBJ2-7; 7 nucleotides agree with TRBD2. CDR3 size: 13 residues. Germline V lookup: CDR1 LGHDT, CDR2 YNNKEL (reference sequence). The V and J ends lost 7 bases and 2 bases, in that order; junction bases with no gene match: 5. The CDR3 region is CASTSGDPYEQYF. The DNA for the CDR3 is TGTGCCAGCACAAGCGGGGACCCCTACGAGCAGTACTTC.

Turning to this clonotype: A much larger clonotype is one base distant, so this may be a read error. This rearrangement joins TRBV6-1 to TRBJ1-1; 7 bases agree with TRBD1. The germline CDR1 and CDR2 sequences are MNHNS and SASEGT. The CDR3 covers 14 residues. The CDR3 loop reads CASSGGRGNTEALF. The CDR3 nucleotides are TGTGCCAGCAGTGGAGGCAGGGGGAACACTGAAGCTCTCTTT.

At least ten counts were recorded for this clonotype. The rearrangement joins TRBV7-2 to TRBJ1-4; 9 positions match TRBD1. This CDR3 has 15 residues. The junction had 7 bases not matched to a gene; V was cut back by 4 bases and J by 7 bases. The V gene's germline CDR1 is SGHTA and CDR2 FQGNSA. In nucleotides, the CDR3 is TGTGCCAGCAGCTCCCAGGGACAGGGTGGTGAAAAACTGTTTTTT. Translated, it gives CASSSQGQGGEKLFF. Looking up the rest from reference TRBV7-2 and TRBJ1-4 gives the full variable domain: GAGVSQSPSNKVTEKGKDVELRCDPISGHTALYWYRQSLGQGLEFLIYFQGNSAPDKSGLPSDRFSAERTGGSVSTLTIQRTQQEDSAVYLCASSSQGQGGEKLFFGSGTQLSVL.

The chain couples TRBV5-1 to TRBJ2-5, with D maybe TRBD1 (6 bases). Trimming removed 7 bases from V and 0 bases from J, with 7 bases in between. Per the germline V gene, CDR1 is SGHRS and CDR2 is YFSETQ. The CDR3 totals 12 residues. The CDR3 here is CASRDNQETQYF. CDR3 bases: TGCGCCAGCCGGGACAACCAAGAGACCCAGTACTTC. The variable domain in full, completed from reference TRBV5-1 and TRBJ2-5, reads KAGVTQTPRYLIKTRGQQVTLSCSPISGHRSVSWYQQTPGQGLQFLFEYFSETQRNKGNFPGRFSGRQFSNSRSEMNVSTLELGDSALYLCASRDNQETQYFGPGTRLLVL.

The chain combines TRBV6-1 with TRBJ2-3; D is ambiguous. Trimming removed 5 bases from V and 0 bases from J, with 21 bases in between. From germline, CDR1 is MNHNS and CDR2 SASEGT. The CDR3 extends over 18 amino acids. The CDR3 DNA follows: TGTGCCAGCAGTTTTTCTTGGAAAGCCTCACCTAGCACAGATACGCAGTATTTT. Residues: CASSFSWKASPSTDTQYF.

Concerning this clonotype: This clone may be a read error of a much larger clone one base away. The chain recombines TRBV2 with TRBJ2-7; no firm D call. The V gene lost 6 bases and the J gene lost 0 bases, with 6 bases spanning the gap. Germline lookup yields CDR1 SNHLY and CDR2 FYNNEI. CDR3 length: 12 amino acids. CDR3 loop: CASSAHSYEQYF. The CDR3 nucleotides are TGTGCCAGCAGCGCACACTCCTACGAGCAGTACTTC.

The rearrangement links TRBV5-1 to TRBJ1-2, with D uncertain. The germline V gene encodes CDR1 SGHRS and CDR2 YFSETQ. V was shortened by 0 bases and J by 4 bases, with 7 bases between the two germline ends. The CDR3 runs to 13 residues. CDR3 DNA sequence: TGCGCCAGCAGCTTGGGTGGTCTCTATGGCTACACCTTC. Amino acids: CASSLGGLYGYTF.

This clonotype was counted a single time. CDR3 residues: CASSQGQGKDTQYF. CDR3 nucleotide sequence: TGTGCCAGCAGCCAGGGACAGGGGAAAGATACGCAGTATTTT. The chain recombines TRBV7-2 with TRBJ2-3; 10 nucleotides line up with TRBD1. V was clipped by 5 bases and J by 5 bases; unmatched bases: 4. The CDR3 is 14 residues long. The germline gives CDR1 SGHTA, CDR2 FQGNSA.

This clonotype was detected a few times. V is TRBV10-3 and J is TRBJ2-3; D is possibly TRBD1 or TRBD2 (5 bases each). This CDR3 region has 13 residues. Trimming took 7 bases from V and 4 from J, leaving 12 bases between them. CDR1 is ENHRY, CDR2 SYGVKD, per germline. The CDR3 is CAINRDQADTQYF. CDR3 nucleotides: TGTGCCATCAATAGGGACCAGGCAGATACGCAGTATTTT.

This sequence joins TRBV20-1 and TRBJ1-4; 7 positions match TRBD1. Germline trimming cut 0 bases from V and 5 bases from J; bases unmatched to any gene: 6. The CDR3 spans 15 residues. Germline V lookup: CDR1 DFQATT, CDR2 SNEGSKA (reference sequence). CDR3 coding DNA: TGCAGTGCTAGAGATTCAGGGACAGAAAATGAAAAACTGTTTTTT. As protein: CSARDSGTENEKLFF.

This clonotype was counted many times. A junction end diverges from the germline sequence, so it may reflect a read error. This rearrangement joins TRBV5-5 to TRBJ1-5; D is undetermined. Germline V gives CDR1 SGHKS, CDR2 YYEKEE (reference sequence). The CDR3 totals 13 residues. The CDR3 is CASSLMSNQPQHF. CDR3 sequence (DNA): TGCGCCAGCAGCTTGATGAGCAATCAGCCCCAGCATTTT.

The rearrangement joins TRBV5-6 to TRBJ1-2; possibly TRBD1 for D (6 bases). The CDR3 is 15 residues long. V was shortened by 4 bases and J by 2 bases, with 15 bases between the two germline ends. Germline V lookup: CDR1 SGHDT, CDR2 YYEEEE. DNA for the CDR3: TGTGCCAGCAGCCCGATGGACAGCCTAAACTATGGCTACACCTTC. Encoded protein: CASSPMDSLNYGYTF.

This clonotype was recorded many times. V gene TRBV6-1 combines with J gene TRBJ1-1; 8 nucleotides line up with TRBD1. This CDR3 contains 15 residues. In germline, CDR1 is MNHNS, CDR2 SASEGT. V lost 6 bases, J lost 2 bases, and 8 bases stayed unmatched. CDR3: CASSPTGAGNTEAFF. Written as DNA, the CDR3 is TGTGCCAGCAGCCCGACAGGGGCGGGAAACACTGAAGCTTTCTTT.

This clonotype occurred many times. The chain links TRBV3-1 to TRBJ1-4; a possible D gene is TRBD1 (5 bases). Looked up from germline, CDR1 is LGHDT and CDR2 is YNNKEL (reference sequence). The V and J ends lost 4 bases and 7 bases respectively, with 10 bases between them. The length of the CDR3 is 13 residues. Here the CDR3 DNA reads TGTGCCAGCAGCCCTGGGGCGGGTGAAAAACTGTTTTTT. It translates to CASSPGAGEKLFF.